Sequencing of this TCR beta chain was carried out in a study of T-cell memory formation after mild COVID-19. The overall study: Largely donor-specific sequence clusters came from two donors. Notes on the study in general: Clones shrinking between day 15 and 85 showed a balanced CD4/CD8 split, and those that grew later tilted toward CD4+. Shrinking CD4+ clones resided mostly in CM and EM, and CD8+ ones in EMRA. In second-wave clones peaking day 37, SARS-CoV-2 specificity remained unconfirmed.

This clonotype was seen more than once but under ten times. Its specificity is not known. The germline V gene encodes CDR1 DFQATT and CDR2 SNEGSKA (reference sequence). CDR3 length: 13 amino acids. V lost 6 bases and J lost 5, with 16 bases in between. TCRdb re-analysed the 5' RACE reads in MiXCR, keeping a single row per CDR3 protein. This table holds 300,000 to 400,000 distinct CDR3 sequences, around 28% found once. The sample was PBMCs or a T cell subset sorted from them (not recorded which). This rearrangement joins TRBV20-1 to TRBJ1-2; no clear D gene. The origin of this receptor is an adult woman who had mild COVID-19 (a few samples of this study predate the infection). Cell type and time point are not known. The CDR3: CSASDIPPYGYTF. The CDR3 DNA reads TGCAGTGCAAGCGACATCCCCCCTTATGGCTACACCTTC.